This is a list of T cell receptor beta chains from one sample in a study of blood T cell repertoires in COVID-19. Produced via immunoSEQ multiplex PCR; TCRdb's table is partial and in-frame only. This repertoire shows about 90,000 clones, approximately 90% found once; its top ten account for roughly 2.2%. The sequencing sample was made of peripheral blood. These receptors came from a human donor with active COVID-19. The donor label of this sample is uncertain. Each CDR3 is given with its conserved first and last residue. The D gene is left open where the match is weak. Clone size is stated in some rows and not others, as once, few, many or a class when expanded.

J | size | D | V | DNA | CDR3
TRBJ1-1 | NA | NA | TRBV13 | TGTGCCAGCAGGCTCCGAGGGGCGGGGGACACTGAAGCTTTCTTT | CASRLRGAGDTEAFF
TRBJ2-4 | NA | TRBD2 | TRBV5-4 | TGTGCCAGCAACCCGGGGGGGGGAAACATTCAGTACTTC | CASNPGGGNIQYF
TRBJ2-3 | NA | TRBD2 | TRBV5-4 | TGTGCCACTCGGAGGGAGGGGGATACGCAGTATTTT | CATRREGDTQYF
TRBJ2-7 | NA | TRBD1 | TRBV13 | TGTGCCAGCAGCCCGGGACAGGGCGTCTACGAGCAGTACTTC | CASSPGQGVYEQYF
TRBJ2-1 | NA | TRBD1 | TRBV4-1 | TGCGCCAGCAGCCAAGATATAAAGGGGACAGGGATAGGCAATGAGCAGTTCTTC | CASSQDIKGTGIGNEQFF
TRBJ1-4 | NA | NA | TRBV7-8 | TGTGCCAGCAGCTTAGCTGTTGTCGGAGGGACTAATGAAAAACTGTTTTTT | CASSLAVVGGTNEKLFF
TRBJ1-3 | NA | NA | TRBV6-1 | TGTGCCAGCAGTGAAGACAGTGGAAACACCATATATTTT | CASSEDSGNTIYF
TRBJ2-3 | once | TRBD2 | TRBV6-5 | TGTGCCAGCAGTTACGTCCCGGGGGGAGATACGCAGTATTTT | CASSYVPGGDTQYF
TRBJ2-5 | NA | NA | TRBV7-9 | TGTGCCAGCACCTATGATGTTGGGGGCCATGGGGAGACCCAGTACTTC | CASTYDVGGHGETQYF
TRBJ2-1 | NA | NA | TRBV5-8 | TGTGCCAGCAGCCCGGACACCACCGCCCAATTAAATGAGCAGTTCTTC | CASSPDTTAQLNEQFF
TRBJ2-7 | NA | NA | TRBV7-8 | TGTGCCAGCAGGGGCAGAACCTACGAGCAGTACTTC | CASRGRTYEQYF
TRBJ2-3 | NA | NA | TRBV2 | TGTGCCAGCAGTGACGCTGACAGGACTAGCACAGATACGCAGTATTTT | CASSDADRTSTDTQYF
TRBJ1-1 | NA | NA | TRBV5-1 | TGCGCCAGCAGCTTCCAGGGTCAGAACACTGAAGCTTTCTTT | CASSFQGQNTEAFF
TRBJ1-2 | NA | TRBD1 | TRBV28 | TGTGCCAGCATCCCCCCGGGGGCAGGGGGCGAAGGCGACTATGGCTACACCTTC | CASIPPGAGGEGDYGYTF
TRBJ2-3 | NA | NA | TRBV28 | TGTGCCAGCATGGGACAAGGGGCGCCCACAGATACGCAGTATTTT | CASMGQGAPTDTQYF
TRBJ2-5 | NA | NA | TRBV7-2 | TGTGCCAGCAGCCCGCGAGGGGGGGTAGAGACCCAGTACTTC | CASSPRGGVETQYF
TRBJ1-2 | once | NA | TRBV5-1 | TGCGCCAGCAGCTTTTCCAGGGCCTATGGCTACACCTTC | CASSFSRAYGYTF
TRBJ2-7 | NA | TRBD1 | TRBV5-1 | TGCGCCAGCAGCTTGGCCGACCTCCGGGACAGGGGATACGAGCAGTACTTC | CASSLADLRDRGYEQYF
TRBJ1-6 | NA | NA | TRBV6-1 | TGTGCCAGCAGTGAACCAATTGGGGGGGTTTCCTATAATTCACCCCTCCACTTT | CASSEPIGGVSYNSPLHF
TRBJ2-7 | NA | TRBD2 | TRBV18 | TGTGCCAGCTCACCAAACAGCGGGGGGTCCTACGAGCAGTACTTC | CASSPNSGGSYEQYF
TRBJ2-3 | NA | NA | TRBV6-5 | TGTGCCAGCAGTTACGGCAATAGCAGGGGTGAAGATACGCAGTATTTT | CASSYGNSRGEDTQYF
TRBJ2-1 | few | TRBD2 | TRBV13 | TGTGCCAGCAGCTCTTCTAGCGGGGGGGTTCAGGAGCAGTTCTTC | CASSSSSGGVQEQFF
TRBJ1-5 | NA | NA | TRBV27 | TGTGCCAGCGCGACCCGGGGGACGAGCAATCAGCCCCAGCATTTT | CASATRGTSNQPQHF
TRBJ1-5 | NA | NA | TRBV19 | TGTGCCAGTAGTATTCAGAGGGATCAGCCCCAGCATTTT | CASSIQRDQPQHF
TRBJ1-4 | NA | NA | TRBV6-1 | TGTGCCAGCAGAGAAGGGCAGGGGAATAATGAAAAACTGTTTTTT | CASREGQGNNEKLFF
TRBJ1-1 | NA | NA | TRBV6-6 | TGTGCCAGCAGTTACGCGGGGCAGGGGAACACTGAAGCTTTCTTT | CASSYAGQGNTEAFF
TRBJ2-7 | NA | NA | TRBV27 | TGTACATCTTTCGGGGGAAGCTCCTACGAGCAGTACTTC | CTSFGGSSYEQYF
TRBJ1-1 | NA | TRBD1 | TRBV7-3 | TGTGCCAGCAGCTCGACAGGGGCGGGCACTGAAGCTTTCTTT | CASSSTGAGTEAFF
TRBJ1-2 | NA | TRBD1 | TRBV7-9 | TGTGCCAGCAGCTCCCGGACAGGCAATAACTATGGCTACACCTTC | CASSSRTGNNYGYTF
TRBJ2-5 | NA | NA | TRBV7-3 | TGTGCCAGCAGCTTATCCTCGGGAGAGACCCAGTACTTC | CASSLSSGETQYF
TRBJ2-7 | once | NA | TRBV12-5 | TGTGCTAGTGGTCCCGCGTTTTTTGAGGGTCGCGAGCAGTACTTC | CASGPAFFEGREQYF
TRBJ1-3 | NA | TRBD1 | TRBV27 | TGTGCCAGCAGTTTACAGGGGGTTGGTGGAAACACCATATATTTT | CASSLQGVGGNTIYF